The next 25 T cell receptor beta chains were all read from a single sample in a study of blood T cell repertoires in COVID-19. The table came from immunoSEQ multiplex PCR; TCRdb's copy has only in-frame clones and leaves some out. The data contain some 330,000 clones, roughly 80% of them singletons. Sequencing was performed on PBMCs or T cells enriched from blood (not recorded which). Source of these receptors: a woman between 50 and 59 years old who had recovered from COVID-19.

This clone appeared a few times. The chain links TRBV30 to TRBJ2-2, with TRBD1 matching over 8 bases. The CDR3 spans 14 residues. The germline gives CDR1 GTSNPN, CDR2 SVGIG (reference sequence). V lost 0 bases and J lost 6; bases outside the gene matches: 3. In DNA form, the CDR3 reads TGTGCCTGGAGTGTACACAGGGGGGCCGGGGAGCTGTTTTTT. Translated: CAWSVHRGAGELFF.

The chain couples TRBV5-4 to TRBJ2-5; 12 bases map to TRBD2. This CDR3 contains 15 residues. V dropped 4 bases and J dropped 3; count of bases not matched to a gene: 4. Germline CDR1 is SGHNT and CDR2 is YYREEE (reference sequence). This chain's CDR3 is CASSLRLAGEETQYF. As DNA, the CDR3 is TGTGCCAGCAGCCTCCGACTAGCGGGGGAAGAGACCCAGTACTTC.

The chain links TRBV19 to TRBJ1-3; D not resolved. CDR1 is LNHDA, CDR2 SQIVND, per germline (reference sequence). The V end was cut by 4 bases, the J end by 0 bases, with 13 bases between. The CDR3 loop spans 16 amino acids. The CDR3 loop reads CASSTNVFSSGNTIYF. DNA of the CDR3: TGTGCCAGTAGTACCAACGTTTTCAGCTCTGGAAACACCATATATTTT. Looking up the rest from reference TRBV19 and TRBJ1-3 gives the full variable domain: DGGITQSPKYLFRKEGQNVTLSCEQNLNHDAMYWYRQDPGQGLRLIYYSQIVNDFQKGDIAEGYSVSREKKESFPLTVTSAQKNPTAFYLCASSTNVFSSGNTIYFGEGSWLTVV.

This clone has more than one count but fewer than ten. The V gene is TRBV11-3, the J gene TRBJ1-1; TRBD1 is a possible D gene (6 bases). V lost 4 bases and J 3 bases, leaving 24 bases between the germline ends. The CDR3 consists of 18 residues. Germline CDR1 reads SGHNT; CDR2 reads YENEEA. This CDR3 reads CASSWYTTGPGVYTEAFF. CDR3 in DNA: TGTGCCAGCAGCTGGTATACAACGGGCCCAGGGGTGTACACTGAAGCTTTCTTT.

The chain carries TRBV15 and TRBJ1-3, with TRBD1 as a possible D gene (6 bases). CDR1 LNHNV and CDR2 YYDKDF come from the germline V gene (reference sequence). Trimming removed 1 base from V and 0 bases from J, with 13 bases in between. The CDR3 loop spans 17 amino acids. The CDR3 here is CATSRADRIISGNTIYF. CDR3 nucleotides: TGTGCCACCAGCAGAGCGGACAGAATAATCTCTGGAAACACCATATATTTT.

The CDR3 DNA reads TGTGCCAGCAAGAAGGCGGCGAGGACCGGGGAGCTGTTTTTT. It translates to CASKKAARTGELFF. The V call is TRBV6-4, the J call TRBJ2-2; D not certain. Deletions cut 7 bases from V and 5 bases from J, with 14 bases between. The CDR3 is made up of 14 amino acids. Looked up from germline, CDR1 is MRHNA and CDR2 is SNTAGT.

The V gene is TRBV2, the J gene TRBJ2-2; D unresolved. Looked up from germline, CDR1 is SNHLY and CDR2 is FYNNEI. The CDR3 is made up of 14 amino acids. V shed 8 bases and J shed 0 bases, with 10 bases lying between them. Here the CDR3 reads CASAVLSNTGELFF. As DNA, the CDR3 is TGTGCCAGCGCAGTGCTTTCGAACACCGGGGAGCTGTTTTTT.

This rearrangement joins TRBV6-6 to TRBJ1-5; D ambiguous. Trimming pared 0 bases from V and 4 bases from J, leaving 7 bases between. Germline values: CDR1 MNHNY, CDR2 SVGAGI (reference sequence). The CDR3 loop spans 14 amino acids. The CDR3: CASSYSSGNQPQHF. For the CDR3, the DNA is TGTGCCAGCAGTTACTCATCCGGGAATCAGCCCCAGCATTTT.

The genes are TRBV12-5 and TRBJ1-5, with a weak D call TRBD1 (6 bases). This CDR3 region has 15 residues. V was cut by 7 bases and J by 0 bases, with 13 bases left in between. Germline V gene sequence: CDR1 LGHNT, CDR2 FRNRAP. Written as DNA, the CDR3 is TGTGCTAGTGCCTCCGGACAGAATAGCAATCAGCCCCAGCATTTT. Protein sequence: CASASGQNSNQPQHF. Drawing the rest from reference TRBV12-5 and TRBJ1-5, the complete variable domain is DARVTQTPRHKVTEMGQEVTMRCQPILGHNTVFWYRQTMMQGLELLAYFRNRAPLDDSGMPKDRFSAEMPDATLATLKIQPSEPRDSAVYFCASASGQNSNQPQHFGDGTRLSIL.

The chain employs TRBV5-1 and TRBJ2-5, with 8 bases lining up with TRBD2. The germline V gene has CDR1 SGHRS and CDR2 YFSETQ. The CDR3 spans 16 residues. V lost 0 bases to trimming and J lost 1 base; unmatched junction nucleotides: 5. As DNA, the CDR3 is TGCGCCAGCAGCTTGGTAGGCGGGGGGATCCAAGAGACCCAGTACTTC. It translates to CASSLVGGGIQETQYF.

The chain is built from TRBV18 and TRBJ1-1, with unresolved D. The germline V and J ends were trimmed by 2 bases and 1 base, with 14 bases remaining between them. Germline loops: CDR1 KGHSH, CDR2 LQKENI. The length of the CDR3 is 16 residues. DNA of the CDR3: TGTGCCAGCTCACCAACCGGATTGGCGGGGAACACTGAAGCTTTCTTT. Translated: CASSPTGLAGNTEAFF.

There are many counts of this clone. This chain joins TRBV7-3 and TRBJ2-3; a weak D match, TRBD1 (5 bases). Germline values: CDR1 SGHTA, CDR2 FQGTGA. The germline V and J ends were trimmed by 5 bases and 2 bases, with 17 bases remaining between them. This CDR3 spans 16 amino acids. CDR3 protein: CASSPSLGVFTDTQYF. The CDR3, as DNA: TGTGCCAGCAGCCCCAGTTTAGGGGTGTTCACAGATACGCAGTATTTT.

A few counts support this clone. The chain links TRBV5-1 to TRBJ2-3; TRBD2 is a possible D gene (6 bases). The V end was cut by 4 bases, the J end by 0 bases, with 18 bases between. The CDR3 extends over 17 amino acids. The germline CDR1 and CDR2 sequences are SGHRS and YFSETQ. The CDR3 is CASSRGGTGVSTDTQYF. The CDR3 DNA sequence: TGCGCCAGCAGCAGAGGAGGAACGGGGGTAAGCACAGATACGCAGTATTTT.

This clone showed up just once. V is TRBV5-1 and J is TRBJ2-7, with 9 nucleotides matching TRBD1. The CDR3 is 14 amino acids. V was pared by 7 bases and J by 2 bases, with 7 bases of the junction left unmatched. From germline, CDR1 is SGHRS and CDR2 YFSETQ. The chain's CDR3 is CASGTGQGTYEQYF. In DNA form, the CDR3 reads TGCGCCAGCGGAACGGGACAGGGAACCTACGAGCAGTACTTC.

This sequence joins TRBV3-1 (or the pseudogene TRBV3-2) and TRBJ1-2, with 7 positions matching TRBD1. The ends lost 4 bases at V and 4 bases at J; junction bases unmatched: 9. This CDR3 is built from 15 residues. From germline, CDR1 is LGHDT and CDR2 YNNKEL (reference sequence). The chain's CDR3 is CASSRQQGPSYGYTF. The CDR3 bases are TGTGCCAGCAGCCGACAACAGGGGCCCTCCTATGGCTACACCTTC.

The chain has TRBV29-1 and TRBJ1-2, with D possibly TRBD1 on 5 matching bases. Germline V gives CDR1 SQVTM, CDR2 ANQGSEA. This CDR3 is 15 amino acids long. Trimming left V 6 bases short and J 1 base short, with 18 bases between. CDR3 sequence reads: CSVVSSGGDNYGYTF. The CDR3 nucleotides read TGCAGCGTGGTTTCGTCGGGGGGAGATAACTATGGCTACACCTTC.

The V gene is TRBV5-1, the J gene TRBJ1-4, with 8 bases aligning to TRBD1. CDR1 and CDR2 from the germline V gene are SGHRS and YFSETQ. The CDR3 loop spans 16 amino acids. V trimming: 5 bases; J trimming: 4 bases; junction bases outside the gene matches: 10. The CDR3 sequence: CASRPSGDRINEKLFF. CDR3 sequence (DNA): TGCGCCAGCAGACCCAGTGGGGACAGGATTAATGAAAAACTGTTTTTT.

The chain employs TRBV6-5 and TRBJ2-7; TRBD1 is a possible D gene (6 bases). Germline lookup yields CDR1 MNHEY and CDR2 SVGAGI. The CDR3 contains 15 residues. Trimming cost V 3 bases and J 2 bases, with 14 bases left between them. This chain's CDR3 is CASSYRQDGPYEQYF. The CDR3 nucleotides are TGTGCCAGCAGTTATCGACAGGACGGGCCCTACGAGCAGTACTTC.

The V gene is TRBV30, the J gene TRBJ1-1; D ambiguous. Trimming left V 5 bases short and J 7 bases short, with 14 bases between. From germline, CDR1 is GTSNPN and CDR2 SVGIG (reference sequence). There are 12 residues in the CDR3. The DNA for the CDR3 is TGTGCCTGGGGCCGAGAGGCGGGTGAAGCTTTCTTT. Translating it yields CAWGREAGEAFF.

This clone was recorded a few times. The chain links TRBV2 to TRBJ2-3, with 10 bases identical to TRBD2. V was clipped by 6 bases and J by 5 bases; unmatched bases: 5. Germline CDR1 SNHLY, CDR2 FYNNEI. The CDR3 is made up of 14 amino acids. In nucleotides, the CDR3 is TGTGCCAGCAGGCCTAGCGGGAGTGTAGATACGCAGTATTTT. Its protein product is CASRPSGSVDTQYF.

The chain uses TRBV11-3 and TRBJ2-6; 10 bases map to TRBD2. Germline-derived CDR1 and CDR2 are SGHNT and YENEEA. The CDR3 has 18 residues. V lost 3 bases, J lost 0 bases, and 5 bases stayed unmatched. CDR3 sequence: CASSFLAGAHSGANVLTF. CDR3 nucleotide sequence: TGTGCCAGCAGCTTTCTAGCGGGGGCCCACTCTGGGGCCAACGTCCTGACTTTC.

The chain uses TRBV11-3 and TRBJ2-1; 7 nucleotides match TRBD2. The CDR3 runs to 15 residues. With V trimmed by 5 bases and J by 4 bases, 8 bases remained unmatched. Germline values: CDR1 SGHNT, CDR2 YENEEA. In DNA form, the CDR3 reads TGTGCCAGCAGCCCCACGGGACTAACTTACAATGAGCAGTTCTTC. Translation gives CASSPTGLTYNEQFF.

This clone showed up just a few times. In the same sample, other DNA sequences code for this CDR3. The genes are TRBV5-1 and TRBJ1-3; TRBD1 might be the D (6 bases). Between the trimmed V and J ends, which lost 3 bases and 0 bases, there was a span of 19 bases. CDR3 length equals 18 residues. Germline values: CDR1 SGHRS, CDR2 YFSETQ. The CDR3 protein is CASSSTPGQGSSGNTIYF. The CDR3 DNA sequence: TGCGCCAGCAGCTCCACCCCTGGGCAGGGGAGCTCTGGAAACACCATATATTTT.

The CDR3 is CASSIRGTAGYTF. CDR3 nucleotides: TGTGCCAGTAGTATCAGGGGTACAGCTGGCTACACCTTC. The rearrangement links TRBV19 to TRBJ1-2, with D possibly matching TRBD1 (6 bases). Germline CDR1 and CDR2: LNHDA and SQIVND (reference sequence). The V end lost 3 bases, the J end lost 7 bases, and 12 bases lay between the germline ends. This CDR3 is 13 amino acids long.

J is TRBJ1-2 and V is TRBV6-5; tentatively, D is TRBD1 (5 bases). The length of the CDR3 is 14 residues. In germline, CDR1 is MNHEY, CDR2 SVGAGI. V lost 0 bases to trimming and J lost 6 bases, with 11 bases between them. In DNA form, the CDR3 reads TGTGCCAGCAGTTACTCGTTGGGGGGGAATGGCTACACCTTC. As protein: CASSYSLGGNGYTF.